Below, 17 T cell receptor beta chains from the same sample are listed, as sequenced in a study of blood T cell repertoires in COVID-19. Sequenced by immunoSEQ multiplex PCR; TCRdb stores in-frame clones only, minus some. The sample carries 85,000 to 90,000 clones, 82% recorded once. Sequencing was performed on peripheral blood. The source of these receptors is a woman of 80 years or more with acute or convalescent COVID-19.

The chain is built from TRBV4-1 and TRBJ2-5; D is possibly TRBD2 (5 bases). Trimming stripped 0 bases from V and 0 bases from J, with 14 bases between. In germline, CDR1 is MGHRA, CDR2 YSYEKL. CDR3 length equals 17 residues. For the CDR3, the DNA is TGCGCCAGCAGCCAAGATTTGAGCGGCGATCACCAAGAGACCCAGTACTTC. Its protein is CASSQDLSGDHQETQYF.

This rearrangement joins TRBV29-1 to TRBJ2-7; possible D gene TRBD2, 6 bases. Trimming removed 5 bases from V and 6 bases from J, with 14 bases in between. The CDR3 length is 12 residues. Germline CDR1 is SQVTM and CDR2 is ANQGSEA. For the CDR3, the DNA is TGCAGCGTTCGTCTCGGGGGTCTCGAGCAGTACTTC. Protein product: CSVRLGGLEQYF.

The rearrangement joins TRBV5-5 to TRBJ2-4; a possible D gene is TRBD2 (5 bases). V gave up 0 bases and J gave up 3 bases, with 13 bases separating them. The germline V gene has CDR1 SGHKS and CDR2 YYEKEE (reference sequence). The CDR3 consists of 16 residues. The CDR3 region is CASSLASPEGKNIQYF. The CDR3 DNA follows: TGTGCCAGCAGCTTGGCATCCCCCGAGGGCAAAAACATTCAGTACTTC.

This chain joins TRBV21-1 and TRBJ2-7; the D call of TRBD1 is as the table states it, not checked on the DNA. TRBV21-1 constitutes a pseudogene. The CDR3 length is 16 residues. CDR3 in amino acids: CASSNPETGLSYEQYF. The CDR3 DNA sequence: TGTGCCAGCAGCAACCCAGAGACAGGCCTCTCCTACGAGCAGTACTTC.

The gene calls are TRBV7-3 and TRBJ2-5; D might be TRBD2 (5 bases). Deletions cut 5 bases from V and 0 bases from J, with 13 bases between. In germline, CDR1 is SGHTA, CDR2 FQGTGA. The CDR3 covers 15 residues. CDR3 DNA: TGTGCCAGCAGCCCCTCGGGGTCACACCAAGAGACCCAGTACTTC. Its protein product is CASSPSGSHQETQYF.

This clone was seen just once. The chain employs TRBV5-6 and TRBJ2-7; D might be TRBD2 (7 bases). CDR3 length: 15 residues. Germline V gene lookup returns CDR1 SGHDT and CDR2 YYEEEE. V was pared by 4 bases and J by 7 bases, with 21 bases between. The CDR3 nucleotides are TGTGCCAGCAGCGACCTAGGGGCGGGGGCGAGGGAGCAGTACTTC. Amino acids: CASSDLGAGAREQYF.

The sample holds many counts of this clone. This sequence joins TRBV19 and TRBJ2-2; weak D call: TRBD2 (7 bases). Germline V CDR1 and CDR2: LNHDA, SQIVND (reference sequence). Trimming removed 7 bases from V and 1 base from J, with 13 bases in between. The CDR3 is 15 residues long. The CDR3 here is CASTPGGRNTGELFF. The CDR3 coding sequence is TGTGCCAGTACCCCGGGGGGCCGGAACACCGGGGAGCTGTTTTTT.

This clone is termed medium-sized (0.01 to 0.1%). The CDR3 is CASSRELGSSDEQFF. CDR3 bases: TGTGCCAGCAGCCGAGAGCTCGGGTCCTCCGATGAGCAGTTCTTC. This rearrangement joins TRBV4-2 to TRBJ2-1; D unclear. This CDR3 has 15 amino acids. V was pared by 4 bases and J by 8 bases, with 18 bases between. Germline V gene sequence: CDR1 LGHNA, CDR2 YNFKEQ.

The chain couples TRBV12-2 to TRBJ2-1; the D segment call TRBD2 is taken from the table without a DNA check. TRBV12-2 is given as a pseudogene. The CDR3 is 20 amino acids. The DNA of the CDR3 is TGTGCAAGTCGCTTCCCGAATCACCTCCCCGGGACTAGCGGGAGAGGCGAGCAGTTCTTC. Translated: CASRFPNHLPGTSGRGEQFF.

The CDR3 sequence is CASSIGEMTEAFF. The CDR3 nucleotides read TGTGCCAGTAGTATCGGGGAAATGACTGAAGCTTTCTTT. This chain links TRBV19 with TRBJ1-1; D is undetermined. V lost 3 bases to trimming and J lost 5 bases, with 10 bases between them. The CDR3 runs to 13 residues. Germline CDR1 and CDR2: LNHDA and SQIVND (reference sequence).

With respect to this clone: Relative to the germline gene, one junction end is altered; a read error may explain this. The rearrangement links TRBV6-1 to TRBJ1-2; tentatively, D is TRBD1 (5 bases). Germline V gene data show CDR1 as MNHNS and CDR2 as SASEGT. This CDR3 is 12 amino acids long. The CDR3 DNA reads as TGTGCCAGCAGTGAATGGGGCAGCAGATGGCGGTTC. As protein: CASSEWGSRWRF.

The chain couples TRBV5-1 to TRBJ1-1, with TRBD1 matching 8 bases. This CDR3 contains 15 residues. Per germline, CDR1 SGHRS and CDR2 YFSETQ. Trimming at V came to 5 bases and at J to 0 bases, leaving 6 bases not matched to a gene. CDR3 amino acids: CASSPPGGMNTEAFF. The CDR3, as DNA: TGCGCCAGCAGTCCCCCAGGGGGCATGAACACTGAAGCTTTCTTT.

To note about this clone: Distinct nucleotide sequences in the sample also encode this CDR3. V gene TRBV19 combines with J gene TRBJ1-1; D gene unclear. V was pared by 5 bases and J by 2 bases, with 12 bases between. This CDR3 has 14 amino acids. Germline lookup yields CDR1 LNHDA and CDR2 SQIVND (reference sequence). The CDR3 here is CASSRTSPNTEAFF. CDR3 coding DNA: TGTGCCAGTAGTCGGACTTCTCCTAACACTGAAGCTTTCTTT.

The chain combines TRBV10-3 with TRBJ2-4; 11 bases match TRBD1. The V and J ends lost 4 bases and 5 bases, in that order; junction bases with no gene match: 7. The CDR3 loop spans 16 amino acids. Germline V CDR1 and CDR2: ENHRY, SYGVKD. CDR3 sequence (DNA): TGTGCCATCAGTGCTACCGGACAGGGGGCACAAAACATTCAGTACTTC. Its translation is CAISATGQGAQNIQYF.

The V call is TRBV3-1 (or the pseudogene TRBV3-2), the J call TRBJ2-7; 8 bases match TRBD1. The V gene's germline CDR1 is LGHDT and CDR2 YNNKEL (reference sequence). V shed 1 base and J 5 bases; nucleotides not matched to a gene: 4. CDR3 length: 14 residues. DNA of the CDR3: TGTGCCAGCAGCCAAGGGACAGGGAGCAACGAGCAGTACTTC. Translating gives CASSQGTGSNEQYF.

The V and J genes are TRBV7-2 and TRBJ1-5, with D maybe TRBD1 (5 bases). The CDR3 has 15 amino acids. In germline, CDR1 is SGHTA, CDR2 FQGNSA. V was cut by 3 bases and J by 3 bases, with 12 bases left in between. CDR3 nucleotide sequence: TGTGCCAGCAGCTTTTGGGGAGGGACCAATCAGCCCCAGCATTTT. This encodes CASSFWGGTNQPQHF.

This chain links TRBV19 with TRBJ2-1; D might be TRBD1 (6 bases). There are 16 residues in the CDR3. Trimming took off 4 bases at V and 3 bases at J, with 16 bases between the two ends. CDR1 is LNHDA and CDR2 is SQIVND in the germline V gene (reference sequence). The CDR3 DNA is TGTGCCAGTAGTAGCAGACAGGCGGAAGGCTACAATGAGCAGTTCTTC. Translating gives CASSSRQAEGYNEQFF.